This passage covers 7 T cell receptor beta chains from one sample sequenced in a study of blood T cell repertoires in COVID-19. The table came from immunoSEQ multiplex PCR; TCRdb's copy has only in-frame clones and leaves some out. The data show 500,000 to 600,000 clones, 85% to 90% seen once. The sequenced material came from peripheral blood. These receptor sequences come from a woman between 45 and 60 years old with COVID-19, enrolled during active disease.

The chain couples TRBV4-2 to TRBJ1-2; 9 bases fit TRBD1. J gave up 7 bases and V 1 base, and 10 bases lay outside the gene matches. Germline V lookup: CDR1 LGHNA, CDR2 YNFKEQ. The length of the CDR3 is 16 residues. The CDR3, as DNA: TGTGCCAGCAGCCAAGGACCGGGACAGGGTCCCTTTGGCTACACCTTC. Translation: CASSQGPGQGPFGYTF.

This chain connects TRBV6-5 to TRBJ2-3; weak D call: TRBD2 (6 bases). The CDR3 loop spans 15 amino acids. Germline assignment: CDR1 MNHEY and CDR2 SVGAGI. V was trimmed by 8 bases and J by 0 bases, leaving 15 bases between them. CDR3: CASGTGASSTDTQYF. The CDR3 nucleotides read TGTGCCAGCGGGACTGGGGCTTCTAGCACAGATACGCAGTATTTT.

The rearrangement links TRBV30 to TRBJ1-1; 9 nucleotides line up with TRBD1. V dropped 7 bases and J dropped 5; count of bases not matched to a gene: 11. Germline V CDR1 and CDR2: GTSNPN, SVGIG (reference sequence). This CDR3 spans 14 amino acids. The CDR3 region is CAFGQGPRETEAFF. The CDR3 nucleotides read TGTGCCTTCGGACAGGGGCCCCGGGAGACTGAAGCTTTCTTT.

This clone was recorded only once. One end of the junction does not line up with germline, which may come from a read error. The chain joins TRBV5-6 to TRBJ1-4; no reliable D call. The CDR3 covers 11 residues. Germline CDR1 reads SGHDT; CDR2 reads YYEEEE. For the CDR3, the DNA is TGTGCCAGCAGCTTAGTGGTCGATGAAGCCTTT. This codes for CASSLVVDEAF. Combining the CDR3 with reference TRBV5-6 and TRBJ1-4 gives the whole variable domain DAGVTQSPTHLIKTRGQQVTLRCSPKSGHDTVSWYQQALGQGPQFIFQYYEEEERQRGNFPDRFSGHQFPNYSSELNVNALLLGDSALYLCASSLVVDEAFGSGTQLSVL.

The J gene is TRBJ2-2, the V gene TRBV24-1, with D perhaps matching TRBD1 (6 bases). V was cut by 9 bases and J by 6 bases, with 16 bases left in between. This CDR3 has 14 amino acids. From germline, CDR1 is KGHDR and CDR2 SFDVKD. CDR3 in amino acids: CATQTGSDAGELFF. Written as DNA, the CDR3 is TGTGCCACCCAAACAGGGTCTGACGCCGGGGAGCTGTTTTTT.

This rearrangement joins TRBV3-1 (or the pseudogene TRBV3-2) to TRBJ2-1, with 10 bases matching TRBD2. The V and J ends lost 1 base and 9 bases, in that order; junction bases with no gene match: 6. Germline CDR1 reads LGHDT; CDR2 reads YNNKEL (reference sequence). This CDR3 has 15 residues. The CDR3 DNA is TGTGCCAGCAGCCAAGGGGCTAGCGGGGGAAGTGAGCAGTTCTTC. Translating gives CASSQGASGGSEQFF.

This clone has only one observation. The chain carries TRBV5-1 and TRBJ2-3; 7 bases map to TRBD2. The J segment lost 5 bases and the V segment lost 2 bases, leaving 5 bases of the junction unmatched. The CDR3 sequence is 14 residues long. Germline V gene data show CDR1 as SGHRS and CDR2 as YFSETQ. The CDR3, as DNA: TGCGCCAGCAGCTTCCGACTAGCTAAAGATACGCAGTATTTT. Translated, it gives CASSFRLAKDTQYF.